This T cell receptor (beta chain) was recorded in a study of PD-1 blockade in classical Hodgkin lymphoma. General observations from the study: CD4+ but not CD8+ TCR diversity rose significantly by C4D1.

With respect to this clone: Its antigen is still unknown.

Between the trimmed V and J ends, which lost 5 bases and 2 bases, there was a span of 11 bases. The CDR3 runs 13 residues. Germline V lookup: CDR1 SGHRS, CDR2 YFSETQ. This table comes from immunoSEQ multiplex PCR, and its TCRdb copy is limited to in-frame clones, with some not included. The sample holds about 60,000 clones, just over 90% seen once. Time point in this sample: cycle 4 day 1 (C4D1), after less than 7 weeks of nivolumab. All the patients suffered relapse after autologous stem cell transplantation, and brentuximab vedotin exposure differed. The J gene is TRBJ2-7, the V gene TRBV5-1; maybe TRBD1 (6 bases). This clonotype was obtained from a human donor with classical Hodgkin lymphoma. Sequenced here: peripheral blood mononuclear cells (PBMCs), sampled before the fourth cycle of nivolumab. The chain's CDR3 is CASSWDTTYEQYF. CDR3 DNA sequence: TGCGCCAGCAGTTGGGACACAACCTACGAGCAGTACTTC. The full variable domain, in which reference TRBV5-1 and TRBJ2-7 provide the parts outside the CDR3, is KAGVTQTPRYLIKTRGQQVTLSCSPISGHRSVSWYQQTPGQGLQFLFEYFSETQRNKGNFPGRFSGRQFSNSRSEMNVSTLELGDSALYLCASSWDTTYEQYFGPGTRLTVT.